The T cell receptor beta chain under discussion was sequenced for a study of T cells in Graves' hyperthyroidism and ophthalmopathy. Study-level results: Stable hyperthyroidism was told apart from ophthalmopathy by a model built on 13 V-J features. Also found in blood were most expanded thyroid clonotypes above 0.001. The model made its ophthalmopathy prediction, and onset followed a median around six months later.

This clonotype was observed many times. Its matching antigen is unknown. Stable Graves' hyperthyroidism denoted no ophthalmopathy progression over 18 months. RNA transcripts were the template for amplifying TCR beta CDR3 regions. The TCR CDR3 first-round RT-PCR relied on the HTBI primer set. TCRdb processed the multiplex PCR reads anew with MiXCR; each CDR3 protein has one entry. The sample records hundreds of thousands of distinct CDR3 sequences, about 14% being singletons. The receptor comes from a woman under 30 with Graves' hyperthyroidism. Sequencing was carried out using blood.

The CDR3 is CASSSLTSEETQYF. The CDR3 DNA is TGTGCCAGCAGTTCCCTAACTAGTGAAGAGACCCAGTACTTC. The chain employs TRBV28 and TRBJ2-5; perhaps TRBD2 as D (5 bases). In germline, CDR1 is MDHEN, CDR2 SYDVKM. Between the trimmed V and J ends, which lost 4 bases and 3 bases, there was a span of 12 bases. The CDR3 spans 14 residues.